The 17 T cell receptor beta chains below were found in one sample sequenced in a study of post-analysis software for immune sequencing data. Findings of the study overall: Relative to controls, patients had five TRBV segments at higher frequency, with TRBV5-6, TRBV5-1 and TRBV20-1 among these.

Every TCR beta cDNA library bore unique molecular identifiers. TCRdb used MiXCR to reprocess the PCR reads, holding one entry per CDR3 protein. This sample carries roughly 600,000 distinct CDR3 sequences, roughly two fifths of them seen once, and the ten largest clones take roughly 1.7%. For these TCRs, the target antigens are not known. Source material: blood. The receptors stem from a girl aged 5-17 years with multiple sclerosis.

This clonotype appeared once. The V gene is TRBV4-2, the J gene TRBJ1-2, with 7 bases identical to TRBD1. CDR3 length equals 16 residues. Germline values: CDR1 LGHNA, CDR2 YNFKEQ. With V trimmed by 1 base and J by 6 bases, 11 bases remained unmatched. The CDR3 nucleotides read TGTGCCAGCAGCCAAGCGTACGGTCAGGGGGGGAATGGCTACACCTTC. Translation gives CASSQAYGQGGNGYTF.

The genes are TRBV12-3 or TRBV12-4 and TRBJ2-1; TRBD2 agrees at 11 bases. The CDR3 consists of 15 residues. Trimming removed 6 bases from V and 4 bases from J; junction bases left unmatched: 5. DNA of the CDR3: TGTGCCAGCAGCAAAAGACTAGCGGGGTACAATGAGCAGTTCTTC. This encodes CASSKRLAGYNEQFF.

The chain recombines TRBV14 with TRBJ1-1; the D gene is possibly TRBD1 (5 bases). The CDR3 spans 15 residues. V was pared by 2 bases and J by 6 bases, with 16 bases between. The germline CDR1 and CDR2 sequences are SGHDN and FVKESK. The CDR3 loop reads CASSQHGALMAEAFF. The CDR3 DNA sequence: TGTGCCAGCAGCCAACACGGGGCCCTGATGGCTGAAGCTTTCTTT.

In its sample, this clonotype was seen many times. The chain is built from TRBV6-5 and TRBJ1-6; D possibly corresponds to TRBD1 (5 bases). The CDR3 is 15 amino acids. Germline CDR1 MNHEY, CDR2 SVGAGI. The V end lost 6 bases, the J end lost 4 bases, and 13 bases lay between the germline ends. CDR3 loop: CASSLGTAYNSPLHF. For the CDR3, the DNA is TGTGCCAGCAGCTTAGGGACGGCTTATAATTCACCCCTCCACTTT.

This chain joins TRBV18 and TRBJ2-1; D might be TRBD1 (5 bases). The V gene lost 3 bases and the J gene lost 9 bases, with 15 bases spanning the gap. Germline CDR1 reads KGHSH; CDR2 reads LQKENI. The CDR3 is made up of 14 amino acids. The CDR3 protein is CASSPPQGGREQFF. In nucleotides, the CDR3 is TGTGCCAGCTCACCCCCGCAGGGTGGGCGTGAGCAGTTCTTC.

CDR3 bases: TGTGCCAGCAGGGGACAGGGCCCCGGCGGTTCACCCCTCCACTTT. Translating gives CASRGQGPGGSPLHF. The V call is TRBV12-3 or TRBV12-4, the J call TRBJ1-6; TRBD1 matches at 9 bases. J lost 9 bases, V lost 6 bases, and 9 bases had no gene match. This CDR3 has 15 amino acids.

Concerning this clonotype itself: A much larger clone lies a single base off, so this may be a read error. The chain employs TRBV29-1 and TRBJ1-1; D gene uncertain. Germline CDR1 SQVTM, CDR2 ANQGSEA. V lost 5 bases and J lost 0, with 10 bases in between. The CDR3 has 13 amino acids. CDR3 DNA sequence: TGCAGCGTTATAGGACGGATGAACACTGAAGCTTTCTTT. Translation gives CSVIGRMNTEAFF.

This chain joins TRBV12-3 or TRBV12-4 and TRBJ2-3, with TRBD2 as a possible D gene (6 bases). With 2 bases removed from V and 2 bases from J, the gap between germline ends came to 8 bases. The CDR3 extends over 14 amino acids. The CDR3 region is CASSLRGITDTQYF. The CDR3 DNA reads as TGTGCCAGCAGTTTACGGGGGATCACAGATACGCAGTATTTT.

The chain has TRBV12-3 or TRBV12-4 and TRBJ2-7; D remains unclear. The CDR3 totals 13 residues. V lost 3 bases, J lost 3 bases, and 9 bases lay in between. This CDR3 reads CASSLYRYYEQYF. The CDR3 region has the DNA TGTGCCAGCAGTTTGTACCGTTACTACGAGCAGTACTTC.

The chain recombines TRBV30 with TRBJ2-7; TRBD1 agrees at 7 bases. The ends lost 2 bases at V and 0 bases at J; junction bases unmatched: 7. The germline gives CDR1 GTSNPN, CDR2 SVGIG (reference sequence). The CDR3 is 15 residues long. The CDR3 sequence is CAWSPYRGSSYEQYF. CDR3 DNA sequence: TGTGCCTGGAGTCCATACAGGGGCAGCTCCTACGAGCAGTACTTC.

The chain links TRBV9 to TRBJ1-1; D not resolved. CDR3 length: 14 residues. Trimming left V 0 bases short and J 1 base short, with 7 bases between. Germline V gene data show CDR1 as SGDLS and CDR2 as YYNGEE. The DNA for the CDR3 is TGTGCCAGCAGCGTAGGTCCAGAGAACACTGAAGCTTTCTTT. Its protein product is CASSVGPENTEAFF. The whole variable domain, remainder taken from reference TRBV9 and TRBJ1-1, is DSGVTQTPKHLITATGQRVTLRCSPRSGDLSVYWYQQSLDQGLQFLIQYYNGEERAKGNILERFSAQQFPDLHSELNLSSLELGDSALYFCASSVGPENTEAFFGQGTRLTVV.

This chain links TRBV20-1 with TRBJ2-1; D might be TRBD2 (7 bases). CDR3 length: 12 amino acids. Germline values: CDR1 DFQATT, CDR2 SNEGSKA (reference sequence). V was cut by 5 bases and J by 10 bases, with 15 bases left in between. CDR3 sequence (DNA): TGCAGTGCTTTGGACGGGGGGCGCGAGCAGTTCTTC. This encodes CSALDGGREQFF.

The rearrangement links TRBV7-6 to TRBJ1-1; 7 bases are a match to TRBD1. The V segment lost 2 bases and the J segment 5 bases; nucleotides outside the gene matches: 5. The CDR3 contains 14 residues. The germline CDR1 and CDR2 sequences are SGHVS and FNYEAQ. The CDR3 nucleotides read TGTGCCAGCAGCTTATCGACAGGGAAGACTGAAGCTTTCTTT. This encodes CASSLSTGKTEAFF.

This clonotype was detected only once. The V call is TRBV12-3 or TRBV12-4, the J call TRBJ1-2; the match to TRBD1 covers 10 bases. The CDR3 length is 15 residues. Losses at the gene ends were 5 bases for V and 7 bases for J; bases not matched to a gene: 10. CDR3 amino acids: CASSPMGQGISGYTF. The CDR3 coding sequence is TGTGCCAGCAGTCCTATGGGACAGGGGATAAGTGGCTACACCTTC.

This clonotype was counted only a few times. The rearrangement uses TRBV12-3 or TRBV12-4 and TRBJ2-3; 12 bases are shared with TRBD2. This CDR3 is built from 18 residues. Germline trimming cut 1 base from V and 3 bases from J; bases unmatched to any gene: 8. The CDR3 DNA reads TGTGCCAGCAGTTTAGGTCTACTAGCGGGGGGCCAAACAGATACGCAGTATTTT. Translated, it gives CASSLGLLAGGQTDTQYF.

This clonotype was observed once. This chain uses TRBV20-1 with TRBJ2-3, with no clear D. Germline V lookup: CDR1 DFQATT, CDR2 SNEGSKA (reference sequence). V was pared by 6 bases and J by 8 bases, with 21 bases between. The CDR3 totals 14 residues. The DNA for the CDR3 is TGCAGTGCAGTGACACCCCTGGACGTTGGTACGCAGTATTTT. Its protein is CSAVTPLDVGTQYF.

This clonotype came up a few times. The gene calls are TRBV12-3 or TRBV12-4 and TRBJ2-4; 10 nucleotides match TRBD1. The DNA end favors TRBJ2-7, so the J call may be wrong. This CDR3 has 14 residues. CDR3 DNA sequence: TGTGCCAGCAGTGCGGGACAGGGGCGCAACGAGCAGTACTTC. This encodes CASSAGQGRNEQYF.